This entry lists 5 T cell receptor beta chains sequenced from one sample in a study of blood T cell repertoires in COVID-19. Profiling relied on immunoSEQ multiplex PCR, and the TCRdb table lists in-frame clones only, not all of them. The profile shows roughly 160,000 clones, less than 85% of them singletons. Sequences were obtained from PBMCs or T cells enriched from blood (not recorded which). The receptors come from a man between 50 and 59 years old who had recovered from COVID-19.

This clone was seen only once. CDR3 region: CASSHDRGVGRGYTF. For the CDR3, the DNA is TGCGCCAGCAGCCACGACAGGGGGGTCGGACGAGGCTACACCTTC. The chain employs TRBV4-1 and TRBJ1-2; 9 nucleotides line up with TRBD1. Unmatched junction bases numbered 10, after V lost 3 bases and J lost 8 bases. The CDR3 loop spans 15 amino acids. CDR1 and CDR2 (germline): MGHRA, YSYEKL.

The chain couples TRBV19 to TRBJ2-7, with D perhaps matching TRBD2 (6 bases). The ends were cut back, 5 bases at V and 2 bases at J, with 19 bases in the middle. Germline V gene data show CDR1 as LNHDA and CDR2 as SQIVND (reference sequence). The CDR3 covers 16 residues. For the CDR3, the DNA is TGTGCCAGTAGTTACGGAGGTGGTCGGAGGGCCTACGAGCAGTACTTC. This codes for CASSYGGGRRAYEQYF.

CDR3 residues: CASTVLLAGGRTDTQYF. DNA for the CDR3: TGTGCCAGCACCGTGCTCTTGGCGGGGGGCCGCACAGATACGCAGTATTTT. The chain is built from TRBV3-1 (or the pseudogene TRBV3-2) and TRBJ2-3; 8 nucleotides line up with TRBD2. The CDR3 contains 17 residues. V shed 7 bases and J 1 base; nucleotides not matched to a gene: 13. The germline V gene encodes CDR1 LGHDT and CDR2 YNNKEL (reference sequence).

The CDR3 region has the DNA TGTGCCAGCAGCTTAGGGGTTTTGGGGACTAGCGGCACAGATACGCAGTATTTT. It yields the protein CASSLGVLGTSGTDTQYF. The rearrangement links TRBV7-3 to TRBJ2-3; 10 nucleotides match TRBD2. There are 18 residues in the CDR3. Per the germline V gene, CDR1 is SGHTA and CDR2 is FQGTGA. The V segment lost 2 bases and the J segment 1 base; nucleotides outside the gene matches: 9.

The V and J genes are TRBV5-1 and TRBJ2-1, with TRBD1 matching over 7 bases. CDR1 and CDR2 (germline): SGHRS, YFSETQ. Trimming cost V 0 bases and J 10 bases; bases outside gene matches: 7. The CDR3 is made up of 14 amino acids. The CDR3 sequence is CASSLGQGMGEQFF. DNA of the CDR3: TGCGCCAGCAGCTTGGGACAGGGCATGGGAGAGCAGTTCTTC.